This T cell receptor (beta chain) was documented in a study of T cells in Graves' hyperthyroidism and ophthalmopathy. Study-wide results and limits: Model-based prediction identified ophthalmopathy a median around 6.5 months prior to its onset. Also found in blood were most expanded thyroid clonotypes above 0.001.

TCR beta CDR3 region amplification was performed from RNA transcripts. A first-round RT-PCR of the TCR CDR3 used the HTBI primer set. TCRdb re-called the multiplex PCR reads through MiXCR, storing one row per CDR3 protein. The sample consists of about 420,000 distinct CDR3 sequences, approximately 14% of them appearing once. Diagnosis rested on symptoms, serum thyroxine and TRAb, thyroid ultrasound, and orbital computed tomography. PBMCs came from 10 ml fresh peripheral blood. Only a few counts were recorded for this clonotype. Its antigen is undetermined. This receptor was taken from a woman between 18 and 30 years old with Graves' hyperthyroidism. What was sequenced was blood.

The CDR3 is CASSSPSGRRDTQYF. In DNA, the CDR3 is TGTGCCAGCAGTTCCCCTAGCGGGAGGAGAGATACGCAGTATTTT. This rearrangement joins TRBV27 to TRBJ2-3, with 11 bases identical to TRBD2. Per the germline V gene, CDR1 is MNHEY and CDR2 is SMNVEV (reference sequence). Trimming took 4 bases from V and 5 from J; bases not matched to a gene: 5. The CDR3 runs 15 residues.